The 24 T cell receptor beta chains in this list originate from one sample, sequenced in a study of blood T cell repertoires in COVID-19. Sequencing used immunoSEQ multiplex PCR; TCRdb keeps in-frame clones, though not all of them. The sample includes about 55,000 clones, roughly 89% seen only once; the top ten take approximately 3.7%. Sequencing was carried out using peripheral blood. All receptors derive from a man aged 40-55 years with COVID-19, enrolled during active disease.

The chain employs TRBV19 and TRBJ2-7; D possibly corresponds to TRBD2 (6 bases). The CDR3 contains 13 residues. The V gene's germline CDR1 is LNHDA and CDR2 SQIVND (reference sequence). V gave up 5 bases and J gave up 2 bases, with 10 bases separating them. The CDR3 DNA reads as TGTGCCAGTAGTCCGGGGGTAACCTACGAGCAGTACTTC. Translation gives CASSPGVTYEQYF.

This sequence joins TRBV6-4 and TRBJ2-1; D unresolved. V lost 8 bases, J lost 4 bases, and 6 bases lay in between. CDR3 length equals 11 residues. Germline V gene lookup returns CDR1 MRHNA and CDR2 SNTAGT. The CDR3 DNA is TGTGCCAGCCTAGGTTACAATGAGCAGTTCTTC. This sequence encodes CASLGYNEQFF.

The gene calls are TRBV16 and TRBJ2-4; TRBD2 aligns across 7 bases. V lost 0 bases to trimming and J lost 2 bases; unmatched junction nucleotides: 7. Germline values: CDR1 KGHSY, CDR2 FQNENV. The CDR3 sequence is 17 residues long. As DNA, the CDR3 is TGTGCCAGCAGCCAATCGGGAGGGTTGGCGACCAAAAACATTCAGTACTTC. This encodes CASSQSGGLATKNIQYF. Filled out from reference TRBV16 and TRBJ2-4, the complete variable domain reads GEEVAQTPKHLVRGEGQKAKLYCAPIKGHSYVFWYQQVLKNEFKFLISFQNENVFDETGMPKERFSAKCLPNSPCSLEIQATKLEDSAVYFCASSQSGGLATKNIQYFGAGTRLSVL.

In this sample, this clone turned up once. The rearrangement uses TRBV27 and TRBJ2-7; 10 nucleotides line up with TRBD2. Germline CDR1 and CDR2: MNHEY and SMNVEV (reference sequence). The CDR3 has 14 residues. V trimming: 3 bases; J trimming: 7 bases; junction bases outside the gene matches: 6. CDR3 bases: TGTGCCAGCAGTTTTTCTCTAGCGGGAGCAGAGCAGTACTTC. This codes for CASSFSLAGAEQYF.

The V call is TRBV7-2, the J call TRBJ2-2; 7 nucleotides match TRBD1. The J segment lost 4 bases and the V segment lost 7 bases, leaving 9 bases of the junction unmatched. The CDR3 runs to 15 residues. Germline CDR1 is SGHTA and CDR2 is FQGNSA. The CDR3 region is CASKDRSGGTGELFF. CDR3 in DNA: TGTGCCAGCAAAGATCGGTCAGGGGGCACCGGGGAGCTGTTTTTT.

This chain joins TRBV29-1 and TRBJ2-2; D is perhaps TRBD2 (5 bases). V lost 4 bases, J lost 2 bases, and 8 bases lay in between. Per germline, CDR1 SQVTM and CDR2 ANQGSEA. The CDR3 has 13 amino acids. DNA of the CDR3: TGCAGCGTTGGTGCGGGTAACACCGGGGAGCTGTTTTTT. This translates into CSVGAGNTGELFF.

The chain uses TRBV5-1 and TRBJ2-5, with 8 bases that match TRBD2. There are 15 residues in the CDR3. In germline, CDR1 is SGHRS, CDR2 YFSETQ. V was pared by 4 bases and J by 1 base, with 6 bases of the junction left unmatched. Here the CDR3 DNA reads TGCGCCAGCAGCCCGGCGGGGGGTCCCCAAGAGACCCAGTACTTC. Protein: CASSPAGGPQETQYF. Drawing the rest from reference TRBV5-1 and TRBJ2-5, the complete variable domain is KAGVTQTPRYLIKTRGQQVTLSCSPISGHRSVSWYQQTPGQGLQFLFEYFSETQRNKGNFPGRFSGRQFSNSRSEMNVSTLELGDSALYLCASSPAGGPQETQYFGPGTRLLVL.

V is TRBV21-1 and J is TRBJ2-5; the table calls TRBD1, which could not be checked here. TRBV21-1 is shown as a pseudogene. The CDR3 length is 13 residues. For the CDR3, the DNA is TGTGCCAGACGCCGGGACAGGCAAGAGACCCAGTACTTC. This translates into CARRRDRQETQYF.

CDR3 bases: TGTGCCAGCAGACCCGACAGGGCTGGCGGGGAGCTGTTTTTT. This codes for CASRPDRAGGELFF. The chain links TRBV2 to TRBJ2-2, with TRBD1 matching over 7 bases. V was clipped by 6 bases and J by 7 bases; unmatched bases: 8. The CDR3 extends over 14 amino acids. Per germline, CDR1 SNHLY and CDR2 FYNNEI. Full variable domain (rest looked up from reference TRBV2 and TRBJ2-2): EPEVTQTPSHQVTQMGQEVILRCVPISNHLYFYWYRQILGQKVEFLVSFYNNEISEKSEIFDDQFSVERPDGSNFTLKIRSTKLEDSAMYFCASRPDRAGGELFFGEGSRLTVL.

The CDR3 region has the DNA TGTGCCAGCAGTTTGTCAGGGGTAGGAGCACCCCTCCACTTT. The encoded protein is CASSLSGVGAPLHF. The chain uses TRBV28 and TRBJ1-6; tentative D call: TRBD1 (6 bases). CDR1 is MDHEN and CDR2 is SYDVKM in the germline V gene. V lost 3 bases to trimming and J lost 11 bases, with 14 bases between them. This CDR3 has 14 residues.

This chain uses TRBV4-1 with TRBJ2-3; a possible D gene is TRBD2 (6 bases). The CDR3 has 15 residues. Trimming shortened V by 5 bases and J by 0 bases, and 12 bases separated the two germline ends. Germline V gives CDR1 MGHRA, CDR2 YSYEKL. The CDR3, as DNA: TGCGCCAGCAGCAGCTGGGCGGGAAGCACAGATACGCAGTATTTT. It translates to CASSSWAGSTDTQYF.

A single count supports this clone. The chain links TRBV6-2 or TRBV6-3 to TRBJ2-2; D gene uncertain. Per germline, CDR1 MNHEY and CDR2 SVGEGT. The CDR3 sequence is 13 residues long. The V end was cut by 2 bases, the J end by 3 bases, with 4 bases between. The CDR3 DNA follows: TGTGCCAGCAGTTACATAGACACCGGGGAGCTGTTTTTT. Protein product: CASSYIDTGELFF.

The chain joins TRBV12-3 or TRBV12-4 to TRBJ2-7; 9 bases match TRBD1. The V and J ends lost 6 bases and 8 bases, in that order; junction bases with no gene match: 5. This CDR3 spans 12 amino acids. As DNA, the CDR3 is TGTGCCAGCAGCGCTGACAGGGGGAAGCAGTACTTC. The encoded protein is CASSADRGKQYF.

By its share, this clone is medium-sized. The V gene is TRBV7-9, the J gene TRBJ2-5; TRBD2 agrees at 12 bases. The CDR3 extends over 16 amino acids. Germline values: CDR1 SEHNR, CDR2 FQNEAQ (reference sequence). The V and J ends lost 6 bases and 0 bases, in that order; junction bases with no gene match: 5. The CDR3 protein is CASSSRLAGDQETQYF. The CDR3, as DNA: TGTGCCAGCAGTTCACGACTAGCGGGAGACCAAGAGACCCAGTACTTC.

The chain combines TRBV5-4 with TRBJ1-4; 9 bases fit TRBD1. This CDR3 spans 16 amino acids. From germline, CDR1 is SGHNT and CDR2 YYREEE (reference sequence). J was trimmed by 7 bases and V by 4 bases; bases with no gene match: 11. CDR3 loop: CASSPYTGGAGEKLFF. CDR3 in DNA: TGTGCCAGCAGCCCATATACAGGGGGCGCGGGTGAAAAACTGTTTTTT. Using reference TRBV5-4 and TRBJ1-4 for the parts outside the CDR3, the full variable domain is ETGVTQSPTHLIKTRGQQVTLRCSSQSGHNTVSWYQQALGQGPQFIFQYYREEENGRGNFPPRFSGLQFPNYSSELNVNALELDDSALYLCASSPYTGGAGEKLFFGSGTQLSVL.

This chain connects TRBV30 to TRBJ2-7; D might be TRBD1 (5 bases). V was pared by 3 bases and J by 4 bases, with 10 bases between. The CDR3 has 12 amino acids. Germline lookup yields CDR1 GTSNPN and CDR2 SVGIG (reference sequence). Here the CDR3 reads CAWSPGFYEQYF. The CDR3 nucleotides are TGTGCCTGGAGCCCAGGGTTTTACGAGCAGTACTTC.

This clone came up a few times. The V gene is TRBV11-2, the J gene TRBJ2-4; D gene ambiguous. This CDR3 contains 16 residues. Per the germline V gene, CDR1 is SGHAT and CDR2 is FQNNGV. The V end lost 5 bases, the J end lost 0 bases, and 14 bases lay between the germline ends. The CDR3 nucleotides read TGTGCCAGCAGCCCTCTGACCGGGTTAGCCAAAAACATTCAGTACTTC. It yields the protein CASSPLTGLAKNIQYF.

The J gene is TRBJ2-2, the V gene TRBV28; a weak D match, TRBD2 (5 bases). Germline CDR1 and CDR2: MDHEN and SYDVKM. The CDR3 has 14 amino acids. V lost 4 bases and J lost 5, with 11 bases in between. CDR3 loop: CASSYGTRTGELFF. The CDR3 DNA reads as TGTGCCAGCAGTTACGGCACTAGGACCGGGGAGCTGTTTTTT.

The chain combines TRBV4-2 with TRBJ2-2; D unclear. This CDR3 has 14 amino acids. The germline CDR1 and CDR2 sequences are LGHNA and YNFKEQ. The V and J ends lost 1 base and 8 bases respectively, with 11 bases between them. CDR3: CASSQVTGVGELFF. In DNA, the CDR3 is TGTGCCAGCAGCCAAGTAACCGGTGTGGGGGAGCTGTTTTTT.

V is TRBV4-1 and J is TRBJ2-2; 7 nucleotides match TRBD1. V dropped 3 bases and J dropped 0; count of bases not matched to a gene: 4. CDR1 is MGHRA, CDR2 YSYEKL, per germline. There are 16 residues in the CDR3. CDR3 in amino acids: CASSHEGGANTGELFF. The DNA of the CDR3 is TGCGCCAGCAGCCACGAAGGGGGCGCGAACACCGGGGAGCTGTTTTTT.

V and J are TRBV5-1 and TRBJ2-5; tentative D call: TRBD1 (6 bases). Trimming took off 0 bases at V and 5 bases at J, with 8 bases between the two ends. Germline CDR1 and CDR2: SGHRS and YFSETQ. The CDR3 totals 13 residues. CDR3 bases: TGCGCCAGCAGCTTGGGTCAGGGGGAGACCCAGTACTTC. Its protein is CASSLGQGETQYF.

The chain carries TRBV21-1 and TRBJ1-5; TRBD1, the D gene given by the table, was not confirmed from the DNA. TRBV21-1 is a pseudogene locus. The CDR3 is 16 residues long. The CDR3 region has the DNA TGTGCCAGCAGCAATCGAATCGGGACAGCTAATCAGCCCCAGCATTTT. Its translation is CASSNRIGTANQPQHF.

The gene calls are TRBV28 and TRBJ2-5; TRBD2 matches at 7 bases. The CDR3 runs to 15 residues. With 4 bases clipped from V and 2 bases from J, the junction kept 7 bases outside the gene matches. Germline values: CDR1 MDHEN, CDR2 SYDVKM. In DNA form, the CDR3 reads TGTGCCAGCAGTTCTTCCGGGACTAAGCAAGAGACCCAGTACTTC. Translated: CASSSSGTKQETQYF.

The chain carries TRBV5-1 and TRBJ1-2; no reliable D call. CDR3 size: 13 residues. V was clipped by 0 bases and J by 8 bases, with 11 bases between them. The germline V gene encodes CDR1 SGHRS and CDR2 YFSETQ. The CDR3: CASSLDGGGGYTF. CDR3 sequence (DNA): TGCGCCAGCAGCTTGGACGGCGGTGGCGGCTACACCTTC.